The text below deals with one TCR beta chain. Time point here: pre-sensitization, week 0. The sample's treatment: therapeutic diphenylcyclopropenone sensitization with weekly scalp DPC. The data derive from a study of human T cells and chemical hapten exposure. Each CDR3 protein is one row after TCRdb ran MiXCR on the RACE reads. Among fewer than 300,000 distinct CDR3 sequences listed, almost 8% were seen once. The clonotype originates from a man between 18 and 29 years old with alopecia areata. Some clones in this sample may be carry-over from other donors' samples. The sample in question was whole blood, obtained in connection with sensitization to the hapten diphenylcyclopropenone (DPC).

Here the CDR3 DNA reads TGTGCCAGCAGTTTTTTCCGGATCATTAGCACAGATACGCAGTATTTT. It specifies CASSFFRIISTDTQYF. The V gene is TRBV12-3 or TRBV12-4, the J gene TRBJ2-3; D not resolved. The length of the CDR3 is 16 residues. V was shortened by 3 bases and J by 0 bases, with 13 bases between the two germline ends.